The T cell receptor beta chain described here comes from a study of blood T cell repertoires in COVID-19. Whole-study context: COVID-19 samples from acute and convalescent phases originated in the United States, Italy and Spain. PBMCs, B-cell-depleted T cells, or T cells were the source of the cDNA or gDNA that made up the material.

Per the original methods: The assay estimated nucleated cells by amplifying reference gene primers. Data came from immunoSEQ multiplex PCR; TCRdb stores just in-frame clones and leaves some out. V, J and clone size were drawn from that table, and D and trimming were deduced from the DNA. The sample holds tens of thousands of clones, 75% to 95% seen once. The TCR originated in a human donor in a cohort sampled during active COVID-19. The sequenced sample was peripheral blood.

CDR3 region: CASGFSNQPQHF. Here the CDR3 DNA reads TGTGCTAGCGGGTTTAGCAATCAGCCCCAGCATTTT. V usage is TRBV12-5 and J usage is TRBJ1-5; D ambiguous. Per the germline V gene, CDR1 is LGHNT and CDR2 is FRNRAP. Trimming removed 9 bases at V and 0 bases at J, with 6 bases between. This CDR3 comprises 12 residues. Full variable domain (missing parts from reference TRBV12-5 and TRBJ1-5): DARVTQTPRHKVTEMGQEVTMRCQPILGHNTVFWYRQTMMQGLELLAYFRNRAPLDDSGMPKDRFSAEMPDATLATLKIQPSEPRDSAVYFCASGFSNQPQHFGDGTRLSIL.